In its sample, the clone carrying this TCR beta chain was seen once. The data belong to a study of blood T cell repertoires in COVID-19. Study overall: From T cells, B-cell-depleted T cells, or PBMCs came the material, which was cDNA or gDNA.

Germline CDR1 and CDR2: LGHDT and YNNKEL (reference sequence). V gave up 1 base and J gave up 9 bases; unmatched junction bases: 12. This CDR3 comprises 16 residues. Generated by immunoSEQ multiplex PCR, the TCRdb table keeps only in-frame clones and is missing some. The table lists about 200,000 clones, approximately 78% of them singletons. The sample consisted of peripheral blood. This receptor was identified in a woman of 80 years or more with acute or convalescent COVID-19. This chain connects TRBV3-1 (or the pseudogene TRBV3-2) to TRBJ2-1; 7 nucleotides agree with TRBD2. CDR3 in amino acids: CASSQGLAETRSEQFF. Written as DNA, the CDR3 is TGTGCCAGCAGCCAAGGGCTAGCGGAGACCCGGAGTGAGCAGTTCTTC.